This TCR beta chain was identified in a study of T cell responses to AZD1222 COVID-19 vaccine. Measured with immunoSEQ multiplex PCR; TCRdb has only the in-frame clones, and not every one. Of some 170,000 clones listed, 92% are singletons. Regarding the study as a whole: Unmutated variant regions reportedly attract nearly half of all spike-specific TCRs. Repertoire sampling happened only post peak T cell response.

Germline values: CDR1 SGHRS, CDR2 YFSETQ. V gave up 4 bases and J gave up 9 bases, with 22 bases separating them. The CDR3 covers 15 residues. Details on this clone: Antigen unknown.

The clonotype comes from an adult in good health. The sample here was peripheral blood, taken on day 0 of MenACWY control vaccination. The chain employs TRBV5-1 and TRBJ1-2; no firm D call. The chain's CDR3 is CASSAWPEVGNSYTF. The DNA of the CDR3 is TGCGCCAGCAGCGCCTGGCCAGAAGTAGGGAATAGCTACACCTTC.